A selection of T cell receptor beta chains follows, all from one sample in a study of type 1 regulatory T cells. Via MiXCR, TCRdb re-called the reads, giving one row per CDR3 protein. The table shows 70,000 or so distinct CDR3 sequences, with less than 25% occurring only once. The antigens of these receptors remain unknown. Sequencing used cultured type 1 regulatory T (Tr1) cells, either the whole culture or a sorted fraction (not recorded which). The source of these receptors is a human donor in good health. The CDR3 runs from the conserved cysteine through the conserved F or W. D genes are given only for firm matches. Size is stated for part of the rows, as once, few or many counts, or as a class when the clone is expanded.

NA | TRBJ1-1 | NA | TRBV10-3 | CAIREGLRAEAFF | TGTGCCATCCGGGAGGGGTTGCGCGCTGAAGCTTTCTTT
NA | TRBJ2-3 | NA | TRBV20-1 | CSLPKSGTDTQYF | TGCAGTCTCCCCAAGAGCGGCACAGATACGCAGTATTTT
few | TRBJ2-5 | TRBD1 | TRBV20-1 | CSAPRGTGFGGETQYF | TGCAGTGCTCCCCGCGGGACAGGTTTTGGGGGGGAGACCCAGTACTTC
NA | TRBJ2-1 | TRBD2 | TRBV10-3 | CASQSRTSGMVEQFF | TGTGCCTCCCAGTCCCGGACTAGCGGGATGGTTGAGCAGTTCTTC
NA | TRBJ2-1 | TRBD2 | TRBV5-1 | CASSPGTSGRLAGEQFF | TGCGCCAGCAGCCCAGGGACTAGCGGGAGATTAGCGGGTGAGCAGTTCTTC
few | TRBJ2-5 | NA | TRBV5-1 | CASSKSRGLQETQYF | TGCGCCAGCAGCAAATCCCGGGGGCTCCAAGAGACCCAGTACTTC
NA | TRBJ2-5 | NA | TRBV21-1 | CASSRSGGSETQYF | TGTGCCAGCAGCAGGTCAGGGGGATCGGAGACCCAGTACTTC
NA | TRBJ2-4 | NA | TRBV20-1 | CSAVTGLAKNIQYF | TGCAGTGCTGTGACCGGATTAGCCAAAAACATTCAGTACTTC
many | TRBJ2-7 | TRBD1 | TRBV5-1 | CASSSGTGGEQYF | TGCGCCAGCAGCTCCGGGACAGGGGGCGAGCAGTACTTC
few | TRBJ2-7 | NA | TRBV19 | CASSKSQGDYEQYF | TGTGCCAGTAGTAAGTCCCAGGGAGACTACGAGCAGTACTTC
NA | TRBJ2-1 | TRBD2 | TRBV29-1 | CSVVGLVYNEQFF | TGCAGCGTCGTAGGACTAGTCTACAATGAGCAGTTCTTC
NA | TRBJ2-5 | NA | TRBV3-1 | CASVGGGETQYF | TGTGCCAGCGTTGGCGGCGGAGAGACCCAGTACTTC
few | TRBJ2-2 | NA | TRBV9 | CASSAGAALINTGELFF | TGTGCCAGCAGCGCCGGGGCCGCCTTAATTAACACCGGGGAGCTGTTTTTT
many | TRBJ2-3 | TRBD2 | TRBV20-1 | CSARLAGTSTDTQYF | TGCAGTGCTAGGTTAGCGGGGACTAGCACAGATACGCAGTATTTT
NA | TRBJ2-3 | TRBD1 | TRBV29-1 | CSFDRGSDTQYF | TGCAGTTTTGACAGGGGTTCAGATACGCAGTATTTT
NA | TRBJ2-7 | TRBD2 | TRBV4-2 | CASSPYGSGGDYEQYF | TGTGCCAGCAGCCCCTACGGTAGCGGGGGGGATTACGAACAGTACTTC
NA | TRBJ1-2 | NA | TRBV30 | CAWSVPGQNHGYTF | TGTGCCTGGAGTGTACCAGGACAGAACCATGGCTACACCTTC
few | TRBJ2-7 | NA | TRBV5-1 | CASSLDAYSEQYF | TGCGCCAGCAGCTTGGATGCGTATTCCGAGCAGTACTTC
few | TRBJ2-7 | TRBD1 | TRBV5-1 | CASRLDRLVEQYF | TGCGCCAGCAGATTGGACAGGTTGGTCGAGCAGTACTTC
NA | TRBJ2-7 | NA | TRBV6-1 | CASSEAWSREQYF | TGTGCCAGCAGTGAAGCGTGGTCACGCGAGCAGTACTTC
NA | TRBJ2-1 | NA | TRBV6-5 | CASSYSITQLQGEQFF | TGTGCCAGCAGTTACTCTATTACCCAGCTCCAGGGTGAGCAGTTCTTC
few | TRBJ2-3 | NA | TRBV28 | CASTTAQDSDTQYF | TGTGCCAGCACCACTGCCCAGGATTCAGATACGCAGTATTTT
NA | TRBJ2-7 | TRBD2 | TRBV20-1 | CSAPGTSGRIGHEQYF | TGCAGTGCTCCCGGGACTAGCGGGAGAATTGGCCACGAGCAGTACTTC
many | TRBJ2-3 | NA | TRBV5-1 | CASSFSFGADTQYF | TGCGCCAGCAGCTTCTCCTTCGGGGCAGATACGCAGTATTTT
NA | TRBJ2-7 | NA | TRBV6-1 | CASSEAWQPGYEQYF | TGTGCCAGCAGTGAAGCATGGCAGCCGGGCTACGAGCAGTACTTC
NA | TRBJ2-1 | TRBD2 | TRBV12-3/TRBV12-4 | CASSARIAGGDEQFF | TGTGCCAGCAGCGCTAGGATAGCGGGAGGGGATGAGCAGTTCTTC
NA | TRBJ2-3 | NA | TRBV30 | CAWSPKTGLSTDTQYF | TGTGCCTGGAGCCCTAAAACGGGACTTAGCACAGATACGCAGTATTTT
few | TRBJ2-1 | NA | TRBV10-3 | CAISDLEAGLIKVNEQFF | TGTGCCATCAGTGACCTCGAGGCAGGCCTAATAAAGGTCAATGAGCAGTTCTTC
NA | TRBJ2-7 | NA | TRBV12-3/TRBV12-4 | CASSFKVLWYEQYF | TGTGCCAGCAGTTTCAAGGTTTTATGGTACGAGCAGTACTTC
NA | TRBJ2-2 | TRBD2 | TRBV5-1 | CASSLDLAVRTGELFF | TGCGCCAGCAGCTTGGACCTAGCGGTTCGCACCGGGGAGCTGTTTTTT
NA | TRBJ2-7 | NA | TRBV4-3 | CASSQKVVNHEQYF | TGCGCCAGCAGCCAAAAGGTAGTGAACCACGAGCAGTACTTC
NA | TRBJ2-1 | TRBD2 | TRBV25-1 | CASSARSSGTSGPHEQFF | TGTGCCAGCAGTGCCCGATCATCCGGGACTAGCGGGCCACATGAGCAGTTCTTC